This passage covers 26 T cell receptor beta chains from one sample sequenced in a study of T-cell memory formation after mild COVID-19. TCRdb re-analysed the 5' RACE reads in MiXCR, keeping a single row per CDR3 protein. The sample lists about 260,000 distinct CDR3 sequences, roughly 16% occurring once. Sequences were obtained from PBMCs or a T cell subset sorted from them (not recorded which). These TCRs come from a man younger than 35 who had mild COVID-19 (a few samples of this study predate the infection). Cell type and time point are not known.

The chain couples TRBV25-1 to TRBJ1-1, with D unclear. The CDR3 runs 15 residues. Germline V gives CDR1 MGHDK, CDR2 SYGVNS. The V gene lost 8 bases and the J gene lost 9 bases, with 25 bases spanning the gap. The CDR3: CASGEGAGQRDKAFF. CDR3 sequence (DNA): TGTGCCAGCGGGGAGGGTGCCGGTCAGCGAGATAAAGCTTTCTTT.

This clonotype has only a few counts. The CDR3 sequence is CASSQNSQETQYF. In DNA, the CDR3 is TGTGCCAGCAGCCAAAACAGCCAAGAGACCCAGTACTTC. The chain joins TRBV14 to TRBJ2-5; D is uncertain. The V and J ends lost 2 bases and 1 base respectively, with 5 bases between them. CDR1 and CDR2 from the germline V gene are SGHDN and FVKESK. This CDR3 contains 13 residues.

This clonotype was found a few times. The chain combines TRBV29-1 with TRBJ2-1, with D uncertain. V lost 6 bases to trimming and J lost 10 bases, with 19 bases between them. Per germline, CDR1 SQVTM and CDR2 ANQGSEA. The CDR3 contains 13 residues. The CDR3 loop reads CSVEPESVQEQFF. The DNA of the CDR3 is TGCAGCGTGGAACCCGAATCCGTACAAGAGCAGTTCTTC.

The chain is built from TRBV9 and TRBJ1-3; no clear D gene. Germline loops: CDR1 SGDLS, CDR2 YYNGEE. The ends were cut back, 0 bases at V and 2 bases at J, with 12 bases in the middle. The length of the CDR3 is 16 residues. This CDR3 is CASSVEGRTTGNTIYF. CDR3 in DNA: TGTGCCAGCAGCGTAGAGGGCAGGACTACTGGAAACACCATATATTTT.

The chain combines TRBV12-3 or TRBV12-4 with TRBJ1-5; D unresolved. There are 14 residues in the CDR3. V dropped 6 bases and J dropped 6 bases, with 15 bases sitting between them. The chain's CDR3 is CASSPTGRAQPQHF. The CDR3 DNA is TGTGCCAGCAGCCCCACGGGGAGGGCTCAGCCCCAGCATTTT.

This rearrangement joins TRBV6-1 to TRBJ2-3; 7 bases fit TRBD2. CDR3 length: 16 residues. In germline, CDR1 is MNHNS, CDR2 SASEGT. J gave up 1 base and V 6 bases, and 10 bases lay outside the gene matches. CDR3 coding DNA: TGTGCCAGCAGCGACCAAGGCGCGGGGGGCACAGATACGCAGTATTTT. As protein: CASSDQGAGGTDTQYF.

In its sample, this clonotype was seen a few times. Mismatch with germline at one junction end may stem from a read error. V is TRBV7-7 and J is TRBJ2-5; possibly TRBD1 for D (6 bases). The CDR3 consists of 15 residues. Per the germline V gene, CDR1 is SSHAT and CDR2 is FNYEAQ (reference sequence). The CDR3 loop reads CASSPQGNSQETQYF. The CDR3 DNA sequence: TGTGCTAGCAGCCCCCAGGGGAACTCCCAAGAGACCCAGTACTTC.

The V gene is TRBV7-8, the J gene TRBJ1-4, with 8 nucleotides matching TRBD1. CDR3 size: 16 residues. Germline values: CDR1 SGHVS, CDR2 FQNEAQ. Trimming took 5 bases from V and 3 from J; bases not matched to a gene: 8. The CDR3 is CASSLDRARPNEKLFF. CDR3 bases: TGTGCCAGCAGCCTGGACAGGGCCCGTCCTAATGAAAAACTGTTTTTT.

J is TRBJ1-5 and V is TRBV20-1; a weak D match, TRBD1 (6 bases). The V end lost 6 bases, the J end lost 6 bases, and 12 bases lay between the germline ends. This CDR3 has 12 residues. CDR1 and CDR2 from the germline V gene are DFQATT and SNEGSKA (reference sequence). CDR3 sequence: CSANKQGQPQHF. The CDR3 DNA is TGCAGTGCAAATAAACAGGGTCAGCCCCAGCATTTT.

CDR3 residues: CASSPIQGQGTQYF. As DNA, the CDR3 is TGTGCCAGCAGCCCCATCCAGGGGCAGGGGACCCAGTACTTC. J is TRBJ2-5 and V is TRBV7-8, with D tentatively TRBD1 (6 bases). Trimming took 5 bases from V and 7 from J, leaving 17 bases between them. This CDR3 spans 14 amino acids. CDR1 and CDR2 from the germline V gene are SGHVS and FQNEAQ. The full variable domain, completed using reference TRBV7-8 and TRBJ2-5, is GAGVSQSPRYKVAKRGQDVALRCDPISGHVSLFWYQQALGQGPEFLTYFQNEAQLDKSGLPSDRFFAERPEGSVSTLKIQRTQQEDSAVYLCASSPIQGQGTQYFGPGTRLLVL.

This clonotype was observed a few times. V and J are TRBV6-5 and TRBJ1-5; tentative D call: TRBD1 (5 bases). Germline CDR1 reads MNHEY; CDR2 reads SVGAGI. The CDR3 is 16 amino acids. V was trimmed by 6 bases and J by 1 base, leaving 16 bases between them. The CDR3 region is CASRTNAGFSNQPQHF. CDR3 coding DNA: TGTGCCAGCAGGACAAATGCAGGGTTCAGCAATCAGCCCCAGCATTTT.

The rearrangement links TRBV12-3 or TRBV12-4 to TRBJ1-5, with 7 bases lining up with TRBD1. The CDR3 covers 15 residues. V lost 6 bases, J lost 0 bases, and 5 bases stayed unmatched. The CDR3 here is CASSSTGYSNQPQHF. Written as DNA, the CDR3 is TGTGCCAGCAGCTCGACAGGGTATAGCAATCAGCCCCAGCATTTT.

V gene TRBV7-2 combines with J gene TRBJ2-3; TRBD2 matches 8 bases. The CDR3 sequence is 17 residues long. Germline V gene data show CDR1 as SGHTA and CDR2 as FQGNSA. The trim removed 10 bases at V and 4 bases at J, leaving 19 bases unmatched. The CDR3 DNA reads TGTGCCATCACACCAAGAGGGGGGACTAGTCATGCAGATACGCAGTATTTT. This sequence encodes CAITPRGGTSHADTQYF.

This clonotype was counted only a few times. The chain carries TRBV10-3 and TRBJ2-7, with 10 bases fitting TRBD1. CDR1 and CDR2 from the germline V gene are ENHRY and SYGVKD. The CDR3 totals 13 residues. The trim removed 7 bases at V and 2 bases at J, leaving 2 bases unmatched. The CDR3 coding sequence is TGTGCCATCAAGGGGACAGGGGCCTACGAGCAGTACTTC. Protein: CAIKGTGAYEQYF.

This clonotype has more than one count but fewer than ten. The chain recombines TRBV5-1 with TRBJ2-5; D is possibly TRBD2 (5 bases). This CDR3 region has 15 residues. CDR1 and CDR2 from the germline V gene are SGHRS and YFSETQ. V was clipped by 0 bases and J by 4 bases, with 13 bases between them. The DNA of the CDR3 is TGCGCCAGCAGCTTGGCCGTGACCCGGGGAGAGACCCAGTACTTC. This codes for CASSLAVTRGETQYF.

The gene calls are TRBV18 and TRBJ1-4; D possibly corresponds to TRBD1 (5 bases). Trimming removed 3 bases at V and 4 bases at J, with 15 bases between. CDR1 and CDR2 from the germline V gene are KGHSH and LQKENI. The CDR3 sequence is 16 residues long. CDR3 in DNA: TGTGCCAGCTCACCCCGGGACCGAGGACATAATGAAAAACTGTTTTTT. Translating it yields CASSPRDRGHNEKLFF.

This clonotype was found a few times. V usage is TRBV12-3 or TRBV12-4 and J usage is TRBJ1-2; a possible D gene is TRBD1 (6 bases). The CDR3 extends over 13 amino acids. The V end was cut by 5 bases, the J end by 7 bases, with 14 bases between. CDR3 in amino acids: CASSRSGETGYTF. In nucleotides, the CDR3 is TGTGCCAGCAGTCGATCAGGGGAGACTGGCTACACCTTC.

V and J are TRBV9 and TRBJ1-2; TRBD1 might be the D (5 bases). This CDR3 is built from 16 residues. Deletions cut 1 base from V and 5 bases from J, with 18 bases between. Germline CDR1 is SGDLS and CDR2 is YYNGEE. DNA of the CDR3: TGTGCCAGCAGCGTATCCGGAAGGGGCCCGGGTTATGGCTACACCTTC. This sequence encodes CASSVSGRGPGYGYTF.

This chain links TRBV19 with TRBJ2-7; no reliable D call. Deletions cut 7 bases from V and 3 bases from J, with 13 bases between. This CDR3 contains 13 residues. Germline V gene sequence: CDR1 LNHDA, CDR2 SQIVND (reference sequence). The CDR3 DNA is TGTGCCAGTAACGCCCTGGTCAACTACGAGCAGTACGTC. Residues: CASNALVNYEQYV.

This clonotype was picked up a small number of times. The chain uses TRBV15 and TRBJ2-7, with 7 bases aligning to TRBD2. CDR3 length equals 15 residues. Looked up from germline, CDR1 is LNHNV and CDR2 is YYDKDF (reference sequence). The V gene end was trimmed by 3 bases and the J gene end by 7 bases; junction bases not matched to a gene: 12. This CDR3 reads CATSRSKRGVSEQYV. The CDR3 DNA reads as TGTGCCACCAGCAGGTCTAAGCGGGGCGTGTCAGAGCAGTACGTC.

The CDR3 reads CASSQGSGGAQTQYF. The CDR3 DNA sequence: TGTGCCAGCAGCCAGGGGAGCGGGGGGGCGCAGACCCAGTACTTC. This chain uses TRBV3-1 with TRBJ2-5; 10 bases match TRBD2. Germline CDR1 and CDR2: LGHDT and YNNKEL (reference sequence). This CDR3 contains 15 residues. V lost 3 bases, J lost 6 bases, and 7 bases stayed unmatched.

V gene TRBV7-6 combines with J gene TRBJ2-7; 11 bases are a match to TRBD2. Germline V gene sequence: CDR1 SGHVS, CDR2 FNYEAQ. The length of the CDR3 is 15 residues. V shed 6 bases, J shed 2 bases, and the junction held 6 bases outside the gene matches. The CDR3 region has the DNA TGTGCCAGCAGTTTGGGACTAGCGGATCCCTACGAGCAGTACTTC. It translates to CASSLGLADPYEQYF.

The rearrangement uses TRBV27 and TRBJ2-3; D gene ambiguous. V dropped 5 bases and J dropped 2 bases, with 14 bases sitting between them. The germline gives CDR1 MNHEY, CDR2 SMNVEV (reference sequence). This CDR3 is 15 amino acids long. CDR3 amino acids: CASSLTPGYTDTQYF. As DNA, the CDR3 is TGTGCCAGCAGTCTTACGCCAGGTTACACAGATACGCAGTATTTT.

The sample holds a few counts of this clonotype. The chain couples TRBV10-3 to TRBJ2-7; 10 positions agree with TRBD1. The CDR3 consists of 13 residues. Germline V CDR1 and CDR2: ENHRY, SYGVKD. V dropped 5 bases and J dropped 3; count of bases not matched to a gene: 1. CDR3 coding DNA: TGTGCCATCAGTCGGGACAGGGGCTACGAGCAGTACGTC. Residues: CAISRDRGYEQYV.

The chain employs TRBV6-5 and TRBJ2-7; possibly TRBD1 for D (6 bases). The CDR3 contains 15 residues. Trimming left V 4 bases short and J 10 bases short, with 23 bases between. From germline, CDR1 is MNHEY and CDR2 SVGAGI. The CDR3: CASSWTDSPALEQYF. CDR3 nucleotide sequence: TGTGCCAGCAGTTGGACGGACAGTCCGGCGTTGGAACAGTACTTC.

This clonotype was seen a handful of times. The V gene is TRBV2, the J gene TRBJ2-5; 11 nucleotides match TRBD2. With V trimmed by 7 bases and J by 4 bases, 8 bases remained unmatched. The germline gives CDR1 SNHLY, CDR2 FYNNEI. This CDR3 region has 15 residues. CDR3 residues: CASISGTSGGETQYF. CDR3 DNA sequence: TGTGCCAGCATTTCGGGGACTAGCGGTGGAGAGACCCAGTACTTC. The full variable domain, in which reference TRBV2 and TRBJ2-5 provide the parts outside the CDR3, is EPEVTQTPSHQVTQMGQEVILRCVPISNHLYFYWYRQILGQKVEFLVSFYNNEISEKSEIFDDQFSVERPDGSNFTLKIRSTKLEDSAMYFCASISGTSGGETQYFGPGTRLLVL.